The T cell receptor beta chain under discussion was sequenced for a study of shared clonotypes between healthy human individuals. Measured with immunoSEQ multiplex PCR; TCRdb has only the in-frame clones, and not every one. The sample shows about 2.3 million clones, roughly 93% of them seen only once. Study results and limitations: The study found about 5.1% of naive CD4 clonotypes shared across a few donors.

Concerning this clone itself: Its antigen remains unknown.

The sequenced material came from naive CD4+ T cells from PBMCs. Subset noted: CD45RA+ positively selected. The sequence was obtained from a man aged 18 to 30 in good health. Some clones in this sample may be carry-over from other donors' samples.

The CDR3 reads CASSSGTGATDTQYF. The CDR3 coding sequence is TGTGCCAGCAGTTCCGGGACAGGGGCCACAGATACGCAGTATTTT. The chain carries TRBV27 and TRBJ2-3, with TRBD1 matching 10 bases. CDR3 length equals 15 residues. Germline V gene data show CDR1 as MNHEY and CDR2 as SMNVEV (reference sequence). Trimming removed 4 bases from V and 2 bases from J; junction bases left unmatched: 3.